This T cell receptor beta chain was sequenced for a study of Tregs in tolerant kidney transplant recipients. Related graft donors supplied nonmyeloablative bone marrow transplants, and mixed chimerism was transient. Data came from immunoSEQ multiplex PCR; TCRdb stores just in-frame clones and leaves some out. The repertoire holds some 47,000 clones, with approximately 89% as singletons. The V and J ends lost 4 bases and 14 bases, in that order; junction bases with no gene match: 16. Germline CDR1 reads MNHEY; CDR2 reads SMNVEV (reference sequence). This CDR3 comprises 15 residues. The chain has TRBV27 and TRBJ2-1; 8 positions match TRBD1. The origin of this receptor is a human patient who received a combined kidney and bone marrow transplant. Some T cells could come from the graft donor. Source: CD8+ T cells from blood (PBMCs), taken 12 months after the transplant. The DNA for the CDR3 is TGTGCCAGCAGTTACGACAGGGGCCTGCTTTTTGGGGAGTTCTTC. It codes for CASSYDRGLLFGEFF.